A selection of T cell receptor beta chains follows, all from one sample in a study of cytomegalovirus exposure and HLA in healthy donors. The method was immunoSEQ multiplex PCR; TCRdb's version includes in-frame clones alone and lacks a portion of them. In the table there are some 200,000 clones, approximately 70% of which are singletons. Sequenced: PBMCs. The receptors stem from a man aged 40-49 years in good health and CMV-seropositive. Each CDR3 is given with its conserved first and last residue. The D gene is left open where the match is weak. Size values are once, few and many counts, or a class for expanded clones, and some rows have none.

J gene	D gene	V gene	clone size	CDR3 DNA	CDR3 protein
TRBJ1-1	NA	TRBV18	NA	TGTGCCAGCTCACCCTACGCAGGGTCTAACACTGAAGCTTTCTTT	CASSPYAGSNTEAFF
TRBJ1-5	NA	TRBV6-1	few	TGTGCCAGCAGATTGGGCTTGGGCAATCAGCCCCAGCATTTT	CASRLGLGNQPQHF
TRBJ2-3	NA	TRBV4-1	NA	TGCGCCAGCAGCTCTATCCGGTCGGGGAAAGATACGCAGTATTTT	CASSSIRSGKDTQYF
TRBJ2-7	TRBD1	TRBV11-2	few	TGTGCCAGCAGCTTCGGACAGGGGCCCTACGAGCAGTACTTC	CASSFGQGPYEQYF
TRBJ1-4	NA	TRBV4-2	once	TGTGCCAGCAGCCCGGGGGGGGGTTCGGGTGAAAAACTGTTTTTT	CASSPGGGSGEKLFF
TRBJ1-2	NA	TRBV4-1	NA	TGCGCCAGCAGCCAAGCGTCAGGACTTCGGCGACACTATGGCTACACCTTC	CASSQASGLRRHYGYTF
TRBJ1-2	NA	TRBV6-5	NA	TGTGCCAGCTGGGGAGTCTATGGCTACACCTTC	CASWGVYGYTF
TRBJ2-2	NA	TRBV9	NA	TGTGCCAGCAGCGTAGCTACGGCAGGTACCGGGGAGCTGTTTTTT	CASSVATAGTGELFF
TRBJ2-3	TRBD2	TRBV29-1	NA	TGCAGCGTTGAGACTAGCGGGGGGAGGGATACGCAGTATTTT	CSVETSGGRDTQYF
TRBJ1-4	TRBD1	TRBV6-5	NA	TGTGCCAGCAGTTACTCGTTCAGGGACAGTCAAAGAAAACTGTTTTTT	CASSYSFRDSQRKLFF
TRBJ1-6	TRBD1	TRBV27	few	TGTGCCAGCAGTTTATTTAGGGGGCAGCTTAATTCACCCCTCCACTTT	CASSLFRGQLNSPLHF
TRBJ2-4	TRBD2	TRBV4-2	NA	TGTGCCAGCAGCCCTGGACTAGCGGGGGGGCCGAGAAACATTCAGTACTTC	CASSPGLAGGPRNIQYF
TRBJ2-7	NA	TRBV2	NA	TGTGCCAGCAGTGACTGGCAGGGGACCGGCGAGCAGTACTTC	CASSDWQGTGEQYF
TRBJ1-1	NA	TRBV19	NA	TGTGCCACCGGGAACACTGAAGCTTTCTTT	CATGNTEAFF
TRBJ1-2	NA	TRBV19	NA	TGTGCCAGTATCCAGGCAGGGGCCTCCTATGGCTACACCTTC	CASIQAGASYGYTF
TRBJ2-1	TRBD2	TRBV28	NA	TGTGCCAGCAGTTTGCTAGCGGGGGGTCTCTACAATGAGCAGTTCTTC	CASSLLAGGLYNEQFF
TRBJ1-2	TRBD1	TRBV2	NA	TGTGCCAGCAACGGAATCCAAGCCGGGACAGGGAACGGCTACACCTTC	CASNGIQAGTGNGYTF
TRBJ1-1	NA	TRBV2	NA	TGTGCCAGCACCCCTTCCCGTCGGAGGGAAAACACTGAAGCTTTCTTT	CASTPSRRRENTEAFF
TRBJ2-7	TRBD2	TRBV4-3	few	TGCGCCAGCAGCCTTGGGGAGGGATACGAGCAGTACTTC	CASSLGEGYEQYF
TRBJ1-4	NA	TRBV11-2	NA	TGTGCCAGCAGCTTCAGGGTTAATGAAAAACTGTTTTTT	CASSFRVNEKLFF
TRBJ1-1	NA	TRBV7-9	NA	TGTGCCAGCAGCCAAAATATCCCGCGGTTCACTGAAGCTTTCTTT	CASSQNIPRFTEAFF
TRBJ2-7	TRBD1	TRBV4-1	NA	TGCGCCAGCAGCCAAGCCGGACAGGGCTACGAGCAGTACTTC	CASSQAGQGYEQYF
TRBJ2-7	NA	TRBV7-2	few	TGTGCCAGCAGCTTAGATAGGGGCCCCTCCTACGAGCAGTACTTC	CASSLDRGPSYEQYF
TRBJ1-1	NA	TRBV29-1	few	TGCAGCGCCAAGACCGGGCTTACAGGGAACACTGAAGCTTTCTTT	CSAKTGLTGNTEAFF
TRBJ2-7	NA	TRBV7-8	NA	TGTGCCAGCAGCTTAAGAGGTTCCGTCGGCGAGCAGTACTTC	CASSLRGSVGEQYF
TRBJ2-2	TRBD1	TRBV7-3	NA	TGTGCCAGCAGCCCCCAGGCAGGGGGCATTGGCGGGGAGCTGTTTTTT	CASSPQAGGIGGELFF
TRBJ2-5	NA	TRBV5-1	NA	TGCGCCAGCAGCTTGGCAGCGGGCGACGAGACCCAGTACTTC	CASSLAAGDETQYF
TRBJ1-5	NA	TRBV7-2	NA	TGTGCCAGCAGCTTAGCAGGCGCCGGGCAGCCCCAGCATTTT	CASSLAGAGQPQHF
TRBJ1-3	NA	TRBV2	NA	TGTGCCAGCAGCGTACAGGTGAACTCTGGAAACACCATATATTTT	CASSVQVNSGNTIYF
TRBJ1-5	NA	TRBV4-1	NA	TGCGCCAGCAGCCAACCCGCAAGGAGGGAGAGGGATCAGCCCCAGCATTTT	CASSQPARRERDQPQHF
TRBJ1-1	NA	TRBV11-1	NA	TGTGCCAGCAGCCTCAGCGGGAACACTGAAGCTTTCTTT	CASSLSGNTEAFF
TRBJ1-1	NA	TRBV23-1	NA	TGCGCCAGCAGTCAAGGGGGCTCTGAAGCTTTCTTT	CASSQGGSEAFF
TRBJ2-7	TRBD2	TRBV2	once	TGTGCCAGCAAAGGGGGACTAGCGGGGTACCAGGGGCAGTACTTC	CASKGGLAGYQGQYF
TRBJ1-1	TRBD1	TRBV4-1	NA	TGCGCCAGCAGCTCGCGACCGGGACAGGGACGGGGGAACACTGAAGCTTTCTTT	CASSSRPGQGRGNTEAFF
TRBJ1-2	NA	TRBV9	NA	TGTGCCAGCAGCGTAGACAACGAGGGCTATGGCTACACCTTC	CASSVDNEGYGYTF
TRBJ1-1	NA	TRBV6-6	few	TGTGCCAGCAGTTACGGACCGCAGGGGAACACTGAAGCTTTCTTT	CASSYGPQGNTEAFF
TRBJ2-3	NA	TRBV25-1	few	TGTGCCAGCAGTGCTGGGGGGACAGCTCTCACAGATACGCAGTATTTT	CASSAGGTALTDTQYF
TRBJ1-2	TRBD1	TRBV29-1	NA	TGCAGCGTTGAGGCTGGCAGGGGGGAATTATCGCCCGGCTACACCTTC	CSVEAGRGELSPGYTF
TRBJ2-7	TRBD2	TRBV14	NA	TGTGCCAGCAGCCAAGGATTAGCGGGGGCGAGACCCTACGAGCAGTACTTC	CASSQGLAGARPYEQYF
TRBJ2-5	NA	TRBV6-1	NA	TGTGCCAGCAGTGATGCGACAGTACAAGAGACCCAGTACTTC	CASSDATVQETQYF
TRBJ2-5	NA	TRBV7-7	NA	TGTGCCAGCAGCGAAGCCCGGCAGCGGGAGACCCAGTACTTC	CASSEARQRETQYF
TRBJ1-2	NA	TRBV7-2	NA	TGTGCCAGCAGCCAAGTGGCGGGAGCTAACTATGGCTACACCTTC	CASSQVAGANYGYTF
TRBJ1-2	NA	TRBV28	once	TGTGCCAGCAGTCACACATTTTACGTCGGGGGCTATGGCTACACCTTC	CASSHTFYVGGYGYTF
TRBJ1-2	TRBD1	TRBV4-2	NA	TGTGCCAGCAGCCAAGATCGAGGACAGGGTGTATATGGCTACACCTTC	CASSQDRGQGVYGYTF
TRBJ2-2	TRBD1	TRBV9	NA	TGTGCCAGCAGCTCCCGACAGGGAATGGGGGCCGGGGAGCTGTTTTTT	CASSSRQGMGAGELFF